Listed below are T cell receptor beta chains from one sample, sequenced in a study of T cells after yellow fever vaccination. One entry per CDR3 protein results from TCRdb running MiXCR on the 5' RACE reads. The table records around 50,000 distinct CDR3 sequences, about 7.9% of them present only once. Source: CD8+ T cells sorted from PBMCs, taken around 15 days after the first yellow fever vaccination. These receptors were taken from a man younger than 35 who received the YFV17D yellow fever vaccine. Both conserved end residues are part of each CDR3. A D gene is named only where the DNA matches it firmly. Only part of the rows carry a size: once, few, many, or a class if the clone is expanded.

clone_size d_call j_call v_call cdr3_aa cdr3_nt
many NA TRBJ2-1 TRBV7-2 CASSLWSNEQFF TGTGCCAGCAGCTTATGGTCCAATGAGCAGTTCTTC
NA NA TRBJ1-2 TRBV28 CASSPVGSNYGYTF TGTGCCAGCAGTCCCGTGGGATCTAACTATGGCTACACCTTC
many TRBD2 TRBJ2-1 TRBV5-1 CASSLRRGGHNEQFF TGCGCCAGCAGTCTGCGGCGGGGGGGACACAATGAGCAGTTCTTC
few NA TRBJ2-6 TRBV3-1 CASSPGSVESWGANVLTF TGTGCCAGCAGCCCGGGCTCGGTTGAGTCGTGGGGGGCCAACGTCCTGACTTTC
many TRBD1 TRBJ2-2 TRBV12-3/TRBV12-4 CATRQGITNTGELFF TGTGCCACCAGACAGGGTATTACGAACACCGGGGAGCTGTTTTTT
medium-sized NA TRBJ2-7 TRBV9 CASSVGGTPTYEQYF TGTGCCAGCAGCGTCGGCGGGACCCCAACCTACGAGCAGTACTTC
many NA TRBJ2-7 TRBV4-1 CASSQEPLHEQYF TGCGCCAGCAGCCAAGAGCCCCTCCACGAGCAGTACTTC
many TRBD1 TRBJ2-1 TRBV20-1 CSARDLSRGHNEQFF TGCAGTGCTAGAGATCTGTCCAGGGGGCATAATGAGCAGTTCTTC
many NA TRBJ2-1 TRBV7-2 CASSLQPTYNEQFF TGTGCCAGCAGCTTACAGCCCACCTACAATGAGCAGTTCTTC
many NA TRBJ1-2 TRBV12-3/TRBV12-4 CASSSQGNYGYTF TGTGCCAGCAGTTCCCAGGGGAACTATGGCTACACCTTC
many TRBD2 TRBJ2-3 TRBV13 CASSKTSGDSTDTQYF TGTGCCAGCAGTAAGACTAGCGGGGATAGCACAGATACGCAGTATTTT
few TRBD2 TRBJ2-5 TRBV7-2 CASSQIGLAGQETQYF TGTGCCAGCAGCCAAATCGGACTAGCGGGGCAAGAGACCCAGTACTTC
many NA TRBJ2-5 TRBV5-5 CASSDVQETQYF TGTGCCAGCAGCGACGTCCAAGAGACCCAGTACTTC
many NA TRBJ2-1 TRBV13 CASSLGQLPYNEQFF TGTGCCAGCAGCTTAGGTCAGCTGCCCTACAATGAGCAGTTCTTC
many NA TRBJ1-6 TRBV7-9 CASSLGGGVGSPLHF TGTGCCAGCAGCTTAGGTGGAGGGGTGGGTTCACCCCTCCACTTT
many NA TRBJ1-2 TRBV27 CASTDKPGANYGYTF TGTGCCAGCACCGATAAGCCGGGAGCTAACTATGGCTACACCTTC
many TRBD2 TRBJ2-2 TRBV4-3 CASSQDLLAVNTGELFF TGCGCCAGCAGCCAAGATCTACTAGCGGTGAACACCGGGGAGCTGTTTTTT
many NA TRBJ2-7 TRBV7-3 CASSPSPGHIHEQYF TGTGCCAGCAGCCCAAGTCCGGGACATATCCACGAGCAGTACTTC
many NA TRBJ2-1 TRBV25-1 CASINLDEQFF TGTGCCAGCATTAACTTGGATGAGCAGTTCTTC
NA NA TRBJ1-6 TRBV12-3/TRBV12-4 CASSPTATNSPLHF TGTGCCAGCAGCCCGACAGCCACTAATTCACCCCTCCACTTT
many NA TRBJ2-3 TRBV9 CASSGGRSTDTQYF TGTGCCAGCAGCGGGGGACGGAGCACAGATACGCAGTATTTT
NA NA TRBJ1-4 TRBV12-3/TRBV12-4 CASSSLHRKREKLFF TGTGCCAGCAGTTCCCTTCACAGAAAGAGGGAAAAACTGTTTTTT
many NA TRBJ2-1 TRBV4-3 CASSQDIPAPEQFF TGCGCCAGCAGCCAAGACATCCCCGCACCTGAGCAGTTCTTC
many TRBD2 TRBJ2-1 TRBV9 CASSAHDGRNEQFF TGTGCCAGCAGCGCCCATGACGGGAGGAATGAGCAGTTCTTC
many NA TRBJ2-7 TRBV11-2 CASSRWTYEQYF TGTGCCAGCAGCCGCTGGACCTACGAGCAGTACTTC
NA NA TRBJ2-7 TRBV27 CASSFARPSYEQYF TGTGCCAGCAGTTTTGCGCGGCCCTCCTACGAGCAGTACTTC
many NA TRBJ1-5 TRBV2 CASSIEEGQPQHF TGTGCCAGCAGTATCGAAGAAGGTCAGCCCCAGCATTTT
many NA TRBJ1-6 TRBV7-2 CASSLVLVYSPLHF TGTGCCAGCAGCTTAGTTTTGGTCTATTCACCCCTCCACTTT
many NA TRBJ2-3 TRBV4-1 CASSQTQGSSTDTQYF TGCGCCAGCAGCCAAACCCAGGGGTCTAGCACAGATACGCAGTATTTT
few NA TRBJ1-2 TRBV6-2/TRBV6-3 CASSYGYGYTF TGTGCCAGCAGTTACGGCTATGGCTACACCTTC
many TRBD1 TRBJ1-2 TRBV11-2 CASSPDSREGASGYTF TGTGCCAGCAGCCCCGACTCCAGGGAGGGGGCTTCTGGCTACACCTTC